These 9 T cell receptor beta chains originate from one sample sequenced in a study of blood T cells in healthy people across ages. The authors ran a second PCR of roughly 7 to 11 cycles using a sample-barcoded 5' primer and a J-beta primer mix. A single record per CDR3 protein comes from TCRdb applying MiXCR to the 5' RACE reads. This table holds 650,000 to 800,000 distinct CDR3 sequences, around two fifths found once. Sequences were obtained from blood. The receptors were gathered from a man in his fifties or sixties in good health.

The CDR3, as DNA: TGTGCCAGCTCCGGGGGCGGGGGGAGCACAGATACGCAGTATTTT. Protein: CASSGGGGSTDTQYF. The chain uses TRBV28 and TRBJ2-3, with 8 bases fitting TRBD2. Germline V gene sequence: CDR1 MDHEN, CDR2 SYDVKM. There are 15 residues in the CDR3. V was pared by 8 bases and J by 0 bases, with 7 bases of the junction left unmatched.

This clonotype showed up just a few times. This chain joins TRBV11-2 and TRBJ2-3, with D perhaps matching TRBD1 or TRBD2 (5 bases each). CDR1 is SGHAT and CDR2 is FQNNGV in the germline V gene. Trimming cost V 1 base and J 4 bases, with 18 bases left between them. The CDR3 has 17 amino acids. The CDR3 sequence: CASSLVGAAVIADTQYF. The CDR3 region has the DNA TGTGCCAGCAGCTTAGTCGGGGCAGCGGTGATAGCAGATACGCAGTATTTT.

This sequence joins TRBV12-3 or TRBV12-4 and TRBJ2-3, with TRBD1 identical over 8 bases. This CDR3 has 19 residues. V was pared by 2 bases and J by 4 bases, with 17 bases of the junction left unmatched. The CDR3 coding sequence is TGTGCCAGCAGTTTAAAAGGGCAGGCCGCCAGGGGGCGCGCAGATACGCAGTATTTT. Protein: CASSLKGQAARGRADTQYF.

This rearrangement joins TRBV4-3 to TRBJ2-3; 9 bases align to TRBD1. The CDR3 length is 15 residues. The V and J ends lost 3 bases and 4 bases, in that order; junction bases with no gene match: 5. Germline loops: CDR1 LGHNA, CDR2 YSLEER. DNA for the CDR3: TGCGCCAGCAGCCACTGGGACAGGGAGTCAGATACGCAGTATTTT. Translated, it gives CASSHWDRESDTQYF.

V usage is TRBV20-1 and J usage is TRBJ2-1; no definite D call. V was pared by 3 bases and J by 8 bases, with 14 bases between. Germline V gives CDR1 DFQATT, CDR2 SNEGSKA (reference sequence). This CDR3 region has 13 residues. Written as DNA, the CDR3 is TGCAGTGCTAGCCGGAACCCCGGAGATGAGCAGTTCTTC. It translates to CSASRNPGDEQFF.

The V and J genes are TRBV30 and TRBJ1-2; unclear D gene. Deletions cut 2 bases from V and 4 bases from J, with 11 bases between. The V gene's germline CDR1 is GTSNPN and CDR2 SVGIG (reference sequence). CDR3 length: 13 residues. In DNA, the CDR3 is TGTGCCTGGAGTCCTGGGGTCCGCTATGGCTACACCTTC. Translating gives CAWSPGVRYGYTF.

Here the CDR3 reads CASSEVTFELGTDTQYF. Here the CDR3 DNA reads TGTGCCAGCAGTGAAGTGACATTCGAACTGGGCACAGATACGCAGTATTTT. The chain employs TRBV6-1 and TRBJ2-3; D gene ambiguous. The CDR3 length is 17 residues. V was cut by 1 base and J by 1 base, with 15 bases left in between. The germline gives CDR1 MNHNS, CDR2 SASEGT.

This clonotype was picked up a small number of times. The chain is built from TRBV9 and TRBJ1-4; D gene unclear. V dropped 0 bases and J dropped 5 bases, with 11 bases sitting between them. This CDR3 contains 15 residues. Germline V CDR1 and CDR2: SGDLS, YYNGEE. CDR3: CASSVANQANEKLFF. CDR3 DNA sequence: TGTGCCAGCAGCGTAGCCAACCAAGCAAATGAAAAACTGTTTTTT.

The rearrangement joins TRBV5-1 to TRBJ2-2; D is ambiguous. The CDR3 extends over 17 amino acids. CDR1 and CDR2 (germline): SGHRS, YFSETQ. The V end was cut by 0 bases, the J end by 5 bases, with 17 bases between. The CDR3: CASSLALEASGTGELFF. The CDR3 DNA sequence: TGCGCCAGCAGCTTGGCGCTGGAAGCAAGTGGTACCGGGGAGCTGTTTTTT.